Listed below are T cell receptor beta chains from one sample, sequenced in a study of T-cell memory formation after mild COVID-19. TCRdb re-called the 5' RACE reads through MiXCR, storing one row per CDR3 protein. This sample has approximately 480,000 distinct CDR3 sequences, with 15% to 20% found just once. Specimen: PBMCs or a T cell subset sorted from them (not recorded which). The receptors here all came from an adult woman who had mild COVID-19 (a few samples of this study predate the infection). Cell type and time point are not known. CDR3s include the opening cysteine and the closing phenylalanine or tryptophan. D genes are given only for firm matches. A clone size is listed for some rows: how often the clone was seen (once, few, many), or a class if it is expanded.

CDR3 length: 17
V gene: TRBV21-1
clone size: few
J gene: TRBJ2-3
D gene: .
CDR3 DNA: TGTGCCAGCAGCAGGTGCCGGGGGGCAAGGAGCACAGATACGCAGTATTTT
CDR3 protein: CASSRCRGARSTDTQYF

CDR3 length: 15
V gene: TRBV7-6
clone size: .
J gene: TRBJ1-4
D gene: .
CDR3 DNA: TGTGCCAGCAGCTTAGGGGCAGGCATTAATGAAAAACTGTTTTTT
CDR3 protein: CASSLGAGINEKLFF

CDR3 length: 16
V gene: TRBV4-1
clone size: .
J gene: TRBJ2-1
D gene: TRBD2
CDR3 DNA: TGCGCCAGCAGCCAGGGGACTAGCGGACTTTTCAATGAGCAGTTCTTC
CDR3 protein: CASSQGTSGLFNEQFF

CDR3 length: 17
V gene: TRBV30
clone size: many
J gene: TRBJ2-7
D gene: TRBD2
CDR3 DNA: TGTGCCTGGAGGCGTCTAGCGGGAGAGAGGAGGTCCTACGAGCAGTACTTC
CDR3 protein: CAWRRLAGERRSYEQYF

CDR3 length: 15
V gene: TRBV5-6
clone size: few
J gene: TRBJ2-3
D gene: .
CDR3 DNA: TGTGCCAGCAGCTTGGATGCAGGACGCACAGATACGCAGTATTTT
CDR3 protein: CASSLDAGRTDTQYF

CDR3 length: 14
V gene: TRBV15
clone size: few
J gene: TRBJ2-6
D gene: .
CDR3 DNA: TGTGCCACGGTAGGGGGGTATGGGGCCAACGTCCTGACTTTC
CDR3 protein: CATVGGYGANVLTF

CDR3 length: 15
V gene: TRBV6-2/TRBV6-3
clone size: .
J gene: TRBJ1-5
D gene: .
CDR3 DNA: TGTGCCAGCAGTTACTCGAGGTCAGGATATCAGCCCCAGCATTTT
CDR3 protein: CASSYSRSGYQPQHF

CDR3 length: 15
V gene: TRBV12-3/TRBV12-4
clone size: many
J gene: TRBJ2-5
D gene: TRBD2
CDR3 DNA: TGTGCCAGCAGTGCAACTAGCGGGTACCAAGAGACCCAGTACTTC
CDR3 protein: CASSATSGYQETQYF

CDR3 length: 15
V gene: TRBV6-4
clone size: .
J gene: TRBJ2-2
D gene: TRBD2
CDR3 DNA: TGTGCCAGCAGTGACTTGCGGGGGAGGACCGGGGAGCTGTTTTTT
CDR3 protein: CASSDLRGRTGELFF

CDR3 length: 16
V gene: TRBV20-1
clone size: .
J gene: TRBJ2-3
D gene: TRBD2
CDR3 DNA: TGCAGTGCTAGAGAGTATAGCGGGAGGAGCACAGATACGCAGTATTTT
CDR3 protein: CSAREYSGRSTDTQYF

CDR3 length: 14
V gene: TRBV4-3
clone size: few
J gene: TRBJ2-1
D gene: .
CDR3 DNA: TGCGCCAGCAGCCAAGCGTTAGGGCATCTGGAGCAGTTCTTC
CDR3 protein: CASSQALGHLEQFF

CDR3 length: 15
V gene: TRBV7-8
clone size: .
J gene: TRBJ1-6
D gene: TRBD1
CDR3 DNA: TGTGCCAGCAGCTCAAACAGGGGCCGGAATTCACCCCTCCACTTT
CDR3 protein: CASSSNRGRNSPLHF

CDR3 length: 14
V gene: TRBV29-1
clone size: .
J gene: TRBJ2-7
D gene: TRBD2
CDR3 DNA: TGCAGCGTTAATGGACTAGCGGGAGGGTACGAGCAGTACTTC
CDR3 protein: CSVNGLAGGYEQYF

CDR3 length: 17
V gene: TRBV7-2
clone size: .
J gene: TRBJ2-7
D gene: TRBD2
CDR3 DNA: TGTGCCAGCAGCTTAGATCCTCCGGGACTAGCCGTTAGCGAGCAGTACTTC
CDR3 protein: CASSLDPPGLAVSEQYF

CDR3 length: 19
V gene: TRBV14
clone size: .
J gene: TRBJ2-3
D gene: TRBD2
CDR3 DNA: TGTGCCAGCAGCCACATCAGGACCGGGACTAGCGGTACCACAGATACGCAGTATTTT
CDR3 protein: CASSHIRTGTSGTTDTQYF

CDR3 length: 13
V gene: TRBV12-5
clone size: .
J gene: TRBJ2-1
D gene: .
CDR3 DNA: TGTGCTAGTGGTTTGGCGGGGATCAATGAGCAGTTCTTC
CDR3 protein: CASGLAGINEQFF

CDR3 length: 15
V gene: TRBV7-2
clone size: .
J gene: TRBJ2-1
D gene: TRBD2
CDR3 DNA: TGTGCCAGCAGCTTAGCGGCAGCGGGAGTGAGTGAGCAGTTCTTC
CDR3 protein: CASSLAAAGVSEQFF

CDR3 length: 14
V gene: TRBV6-6
clone size: few
J gene: TRBJ2-7
D gene: .
CDR3 DNA: TGTGCCAGCACCGACGCAGACAATACCTACGAGCAGTACTTC
CDR3 protein: CASTDADNTYEQYF

CDR3 length: 14
V gene: TRBV30
clone size: .
J gene: TRBJ2-1
D gene: TRBD2
CDR3 DNA: TGTGCCTGGAGTGTGAGTAGCGGGAGCCATGAGCAGTTCTTC
CDR3 protein: CAWSVSSGSHEQFF

CDR3 length: 13
V gene: TRBV20-1
clone size: .
J gene: TRBJ2-2
D gene: TRBD1
CDR3 DNA: TGCAGTGCGACAGGGTCGAACACCGGGGAGCTGTCTTTT
CDR3 protein: CSATGSNTGELSF

CDR3 length: 14
V gene: TRBV12-3/TRBV12-4
clone size: few
J gene: TRBJ1-1
D gene: .
CDR3 DNA: TGTGCCAGCACCCTAGGGCTTATGAACACTGAAGCTTTCTTT
CDR3 protein: CASTLGLMNTEAFF

CDR3 length: 13
V gene: TRBV6-5
clone size: few
J gene: TRBJ2-1
D gene: .
CDR3 DNA: TGTGCCAGCAGGGCTCCCTCCTACAATGAGCAGTTCTTC
CDR3 protein: CASRAPSYNEQFF

CDR3 length: 15
V gene: TRBV7-2
clone size: .
J gene: TRBJ2-7
D gene: .
CDR3 DNA: TGTGCCAGCAGCTTAGGACAGGGACTTTTCTACGAGCAGTACTTC
CDR3 protein: CASSLGQGLFYEQYF

CDR3 length: 15
V gene: TRBV7-6
clone size: few
J gene: TRBJ2-1
D gene: TRBD2
CDR3 DNA: TGTGCCAGCAGCTTAGGACTAGCGGGAGACGTTGAGCAGTTCTTC
CDR3 protein: CASSLGLAGDVEQFF

CDR3 length: 13
V gene: TRBV24-1
clone size: .
J gene: TRBJ2-1
D gene: TRBD1
CDR3 DNA: TGTGCCACCAGTGGGACAGGGGGCGCGAGGCAGTTCTTC
CDR3 protein: CATSGTGGARQFF

CDR3 length: 14
V gene: TRBV5-1
clone size: few
J gene: TRBJ2-7
D gene: .
CDR3 DNA: TGCGCCAGCAGCTTGGCGTCAGTTTCCTACGAGCAGTACTTC
CDR3 protein: CASSLASVSYEQYF

CDR3 length: 14
V gene: TRBV30
clone size: few
J gene: TRBJ2-7
D gene: .
CDR3 DNA: TGTGCCTGGAGTTTCACTAGGGTTTTCTACGAGCAGTACTTC
CDR3 protein: CAWSFTRVFYEQYF

CDR3 length: 13
V gene: TRBV20-1
clone size: .
J gene: TRBJ2-7
D gene: .
CDR3 DNA: TGCAGTGCTAGAGATTACCGCGGAGGGGAGCAGTACTTC
CDR3 protein: CSARDYRGGEQYF

CDR3 length: 17
V gene: TRBV20-1
clone size: few
J gene: TRBJ2-1
D gene: TRBD2
CDR3 DNA: TGCAGTGCTAGAATGGTCCTAGCGGGGGGGCTTAACAATGAGCAGTTCTTC
CDR3 protein: CSARMVLAGGLNNEQFF

CDR3 length: 14
V gene: TRBV5-6
clone size: many
J gene: TRBJ1-3
D gene: .
CDR3 DNA: TGTGCCAGCAGCTCACCTATCTCTGGAAACACCATATATTTT
CDR3 protein: CASSSPISGNTIYF

CDR3 length: 16
V gene: TRBV3-1
clone size: .
J gene: TRBJ1-1
D gene: TRBD1
CDR3 DNA: TGTGCCAGCAGCCCCCTCTCGGGACAGGGGGCGCGGGAGGCTTTCTTT
CDR3 protein: CASSPLSGQGAREAFF

CDR3 length: 14
V gene: TRBV13
clone size: .
J gene: TRBJ2-7
D gene: .
CDR3 DNA: TGTGCCAGCAGCTTAGGAAGGGTGCCCTACGAGCAGTACTTC
CDR3 protein: CASSLGRVPYEQYF

CDR3 length: 16
V gene: TRBV30
clone size: .
J gene: TRBJ1-2
D gene: TRBD1
CDR3 DNA: TGTGCCTGGAGTGTGGGACACCCGACAGGGGGATATGGCTACACCTTC
CDR3 protein: CAWSVGHPTGGYGYTF

CDR3 length: 13
V gene: TRBV12-3/TRBV12-4
clone size: .
J gene: TRBJ1-1
D gene: .
CDR3 DNA: TGTGCCAGCAGGAACCTAATGAACACTGAAGCTTTCTTT
CDR3 protein: CASRNLMNTEAFF

CDR3 length: 13
V gene: TRBV6-6
clone size: .
J gene: TRBJ1-3
D gene: TRBD1
CDR3 DNA: TGTGCCAGCAGTAAGACAGGGGAAAACACCATATATTTT
CDR3 protein: CASSKTGENTIYF

CDR3 length: 20
V gene: TRBV7-2
clone size: few
J gene: TRBJ2-1
D gene: TRBD1
CDR3 DNA: TGTGCCAGCAGCTTAGGCTTGGGACAGGGAGGTAACCGGCGTCACAATGAGCAGTTCTTC
CDR3 protein: CASSLGLGQGGNRRHNEQFF

CDR3 length: 13
V gene: TRBV20-1
clone size: few
J gene: TRBJ1-6
D gene: .
CDR3 DNA: TGCAGTGTCCTGGGGCGTTTACGGTCACCCCTCCACTTT
CDR3 protein: CSVLGRLRSPLHF

CDR3 length: 16
V gene: TRBV20-1
clone size: few
J gene: TRBJ2-3
D gene: TRBD2
CDR3 DNA: TGCAGTGCTAGTCGAGGACTAGCGGGAGCTCAAGATACGCAGTATTTT
CDR3 protein: CSASRGLAGAQDTQYF

CDR3 length: 14
V gene: TRBV2
clone size: few
J gene: TRBJ2-7
D gene: TRBD1
CDR3 DNA: TGTGCCAGCAGGACGACAGGGATAGTCTACGAGCAGTACTTC
CDR3 protein: CASRTTGIVYEQYF

CDR3 length: 15
V gene: TRBV28
clone size: .
J gene: TRBJ2-1
D gene: TRBD1
CDR3 DNA: TGTGCCAGCAGTCCAGGGGACAGGGTCAAGAATGAGCAGTTCTTC
CDR3 protein: CASSPGDRVKNEQFF

CDR3 length: 15
V gene: TRBV25-1
clone size: few
J gene: TRBJ2-7
D gene: .
CDR3 DNA: TGTGCCAGCAGTGATCCTAAGGACACCTCCTACGAGCAGTACTTC
CDR3 protein: CASSDPKDTSYEQYF

CDR3 length: 14
V gene: TRBV5-6
clone size: .
J gene: TRBJ1-1
D gene: .
CDR3 DNA: TGTGCCAGCAGCTTCCCACGGATGAACACTGAAGCTTTCTTT
CDR3 protein: CASSFPRMNTEAFF

CDR3 length: 15
V gene: TRBV11-2
clone size: .
J gene: TRBJ1-1
D gene: TRBD1
CDR3 DNA: TGTGCCAGCAGCCAACGTCCGACAGGGACAACTGAAGCTTTCTTT
CDR3 protein: CASSQRPTGTTEAFF

CDR3 length: 13
V gene: TRBV24-1
clone size: many
J gene: TRBJ2-5
D gene: .
CDR3 DNA: TGTGCCACCGGAGGGACAGAAAAAGAGACCCAGTACTTC
CDR3 protein: CATGGTEKETQYF

CDR3 length: 13
V gene: TRBV7-3
clone size: few
J gene: TRBJ2-3
D gene: .
CDR3 DNA: TGTGCCAGCAGCCAACGAAGAGGGGATACGCAGTATTTT
CDR3 protein: CASSQRRGDTQYF

CDR3 length: 13
V gene: TRBV4-3
clone size: .
J gene: TRBJ2-3
D gene: .
CDR3 DNA: TGCGCCAGCAGCCAAGATTTAGGGGATACGCAGTATTTT
CDR3 protein: CASSQDLGDTQYF

CDR3 length: 13
V gene: TRBV7-8
clone size: .
J gene: TRBJ2-7
D gene: .
CDR3 DNA: TGTGCCAGCAGCATCAGGGTTATCGGCGAGCAGTACTTC
CDR3 protein: CASSIRVIGEQYF